This paragraph covers one TCR beta chain sequence. The antigen remains unidentified. The sample belongs to a study of cytomegalovirus exposure and HLA in healthy donors. PCR primers comprised 60 Vbeta and 13 Jbeta primers. Assay: immunoSEQ multiplex PCR; the TCRdb copy retains only in-frame clones and omits some. This sample yields roughly 120,000 clones, of which 76% are seen a single time; 13% belongs to the top ten. This CDR3 has 15 residues. The junction had 8 bases not matched to a gene; V was cut back by 2 bases and J by 9 bases. Germline CDR1 MDHEN, CDR2 SYDVKM. Broader study findings: By HLA locus, TCR association rates varied in a later analysis, with DRB1 showing the most and HLA-C the fewest.

J is TRBJ2-1 and V is TRBV28, with TRBD2 matching 9 bases. The sample consisted of PBMCs. The TCR sequence derives from a man aged 25-45 years in good health and CMV-seropositive. The CDR3 DNA is TGTGCCAGCAGTTTAGCACTAGCGGGTGCTGGTGAGCAGTTCTTC. It encodes CASSLALAGAGEQFF.